This T cell receptor (beta chain) emerged from a study of cytomegalovirus exposure and HLA in healthy donors (dated by TCRdb to 2016 to 2017). About the study as a whole: According to an earlier analysis of 550 to 700 of the donors, about 179 million T cells yielded some 120 million unique TCR beta sequences and approximately 280 Gb of sequence data. An early release that covered about 640 HLA-typed donors contained approximately 300 gigabases of sequencing data and tens of millions of unique TCR sequences. Among the roughly 400 genotyped donors, roughly 80% belonged to the genetic ancestry cluster associated with self-reported Caucasian donors. The study was designed to test whether signatures of past pathogen exposure could be identified by cataloging public T cell receptors. Using immunosequencing, the study profiled T cell repertoires from around 680 subjects and related those repertoires to cytomegalovirus serostatus. Along with the approximately 700-subject first cohort, a separate validation cohort of 120 different subjects was used. To predict cytomegalovirus infection status, the study brought together high-throughput TCR immunosequencing, statistical association of individual TCRs with disease status, and machine learning. In a later analysis, previously published TCR beta repertoires from roughly 710 donors were re-analyzed and high-resolution HLA genotyping was added so that TCR occurrence patterns could be studied. The later analysis used no new phenotypic data to find candidate immune exposures, relying instead on TCR beta sequences and their occurrence across donors. In an earlier analysis of a few hundred of the donors, high-throughput TCR beta sequencing was used to judge whether each TCR beta V gene segment behaved as functional or pseudogenic. Donor age, sex, ethnicity and CMV serostatus were compiled together with the repertoire data. A later genetic analysis used genome-wide SNP genotypes for about 60% of the roughly 700 donors, treating that subset as a discovery cohort. Every repertoire in the discovery cohort had been generated on one and the same sequencing platform. HLA typing included class I and class II loci at four-digit resolution. Typing coverage differed by locus: A, B, C, DRB1 and DQB1 were typed in roughly 620-640 donors, DQA1 in about 560, DPA1 in 600 to 610, and DPB1 in 400 to 480. Roughly five DR-DQ haplotypes were handled as single units for association and clustering because linkage in the cohort was strong. Among about 400 genotyped donors of the cohort, an average of approximately 240,000 unique TCR beta nucleotide sequences was sequenced per donor, of which about 18% were non-productive. Broader findings and caveats from the paper: In a later analysis, around 17,000 TCR beta sequences were associated with specific HLA alleles at a false discovery rate of 0.05. In a later analysis, the rate of TCR association differed among HLA loci, with DRB1 alleles having the most associated TCRs and HLA-C alleles having the fewest. Correlated functional status among segregating V segments might be attributable to linkage disequilibrium, but an unknown experimental factor could not be ruled out. The classifier was reported to diagnose cytomegalovirus status with high specificity and sensitivity in both the original and validation cohorts. Most TCR sequences were observed very rarely across donors, whereas some public TCRs were present in many individuals. Assigning TCR associations to individual alleles was difficult when HLA alleles, especially DR and DQ, strongly co-occurred. According to a later analysis, most CMV-associated TCR beta chains appeared to be HLA-restricted, and the HLA associations seemed to be driven largely by CMV exposure. The study listed approximately 150 TCR beta chains as associated with cytomegalovirus. Compared with equally common non-associated chains, HLA-associated TCR beta chains in a later analysis were more clonally expanded and had lower generation probabilities. A group of highly shared sequence variants was considered likely to be a technical artifact of the sequencing pipeline. The presence/absence analyses assumed that sequencing depth was roughly uniform across donors, and that assumption may not be true. Because some donors lacked HLA typing at each locus, the association tests relied only on the typed subset. Because the 87-base-pair reads could not distinguish some IMGT-functional V segments, including TRBV6-2 and TRBV6-3, those segments were excluded. According to a later genetic analysis, donors in an Asian-associated ancestry cluster had fewer N-insertions in productive TCRs than the approximately 650-donor mean. A later analysis reported that several top co-occurrence clusters appeared linked to parvovirus B19, influenza, CMV and Epstein-Barr virus. A later genetic analysis associated a missense DCLRE1C variant with V-gene and J-gene trimming of TCR beta chains, and an independent cohort replicated the association. In an earlier analysis of more than 450 of the donors, most TCR beta V segments were observed in productive rearrangements about 90% or about 30% of the time, broadly matching IMGT annotations. In this cohort, only TCR beta chains were sequenced, and detectable features were limited by the absence of alpha or paired-chain data. A further reported finding was that TCR beta sequences accurately predicted the HLA-A and HLA-B alleles for most subjects in the first cohort. CMV serostatus was the only immune exposure information available for the cohort. Three of the identified cytomegalovirus-associated TCR beta chains were confirmed in vitro to be specific for cytomegalovirus antigens. The authors suggested that the approach could potentially be generalized to other disease states and immunological phenotypes. The earlier analysis of some 560 of the donors excluded some 15 rarely observed V segments, including chromosome 9 orphons, because counts were too low.

As regards this clone: It has no known antigen specificity. Base qualities are not at hand, and no much larger clone is one base apart.

The library was prepared using the immunoSEQ multiplex PCR assay. A mixture of 60 forward primers for TCR Vbeta segments and 13 reverse primers for TCR Jbeta segments was used in the multiplex PCR. Amplification of the CDR3 region of rearranged TCR beta genes was performed with a multiplex PCR assay on genomic DNA. The Illumina HiSeq System was used to sequence the amplified TCR beta libraries as 87-base-pair reads. Regarding the original processing steps: In a later analysis, tens of millions of unique TCR beta chains were counted across the roughly 670 repertoires, and about 9.9 million of these chains were shared by at least two donors. To remove PCR and sequencing errors, raw reads were error-corrected and collapsed into unique sequences using a nearest-neighbor algorithm that merged closely related sequences. Alignment of CDR3 sequences to IMGT reference sequences was used to assign V, D and J gene segments. Each retained sequence needed at least a six-nucleotide match to both a V gene segment and a J gene segment. A rearrangement counted as productive if the CDR3 had no stop codons and remained in frame with V and J, and every other rearrangement counted as non-productive. Following IMGT convention, CDR3 was defined as the stretch from the second conserved V-encoded cysteine to the conserved J-encoded phenylalanine. In an earlier analysis of roughly 580 of the donors, sequences lacking an unambiguous match to a single V gene segment were excluded. An earlier analysis of over 450 of the donors classified V segments as functional when productive rearrangements were above 56.7% and as segregating when the standard deviation between donors was above 5%. A statistical classification framework was built to diagnose cytomegalovirus status from the catalog of TCR beta chain sequences. In a later analysis, V and J genes were assigned by comparing TCR nucleotide sequences against IMGT/GENE-DB human TR gene sequences. In a later analysis, CDR3 sequences and most-parsimonious VDJ recombination scenarios were assigned using the TCRdist pipeline. In a later analysis, each TCR beta chain was defined by its CDR3 amino acid sequence together with its V-gene family, and reads lacking a unique V-gene family were excluded. A later analysis removed 592 highly shared, low-generation-probability nucleotide sequences to deal with suspected cross-contamination and a sequencing artifact. In a later analysis, a clonal expansion index was calculated for each public chain from normalized within-repertoire ranks of inferred template counts. In a later analysis, generation probabilities were computed with a VDJ recombination model fitted to out-of-frame rearrangements, and the resulting probabilities were checked against IGoR. In a later analysis, TCR-TCR, TCR-HLA and TCR-CMV co-occurrence was scored with hypergeometric tests, and a repertoire-size bias correction was applied to TCR pairs. To estimate false discovery rates, a later analysis permuted the HLA or CMV assignments 20 times. In a later analysis, co-occurring TCRs were grouped using DBSCAN, with TCRdist sequence similarity added in when clustering inside HLA-allele-positive subsets. For co-occurrence clustering, repertoires with fewer than 30,000 or more than 120,000 public chains were excluded, along with roughly 5 repertoires with anomalous nucleotide sharing. TCRdb took this table from immuneACCESS and kept in-frame rearrangements with V and J called. Such tables lack part of the clones; where checked against another copy, unresolved V genes explain under half of the gap, and the rest is unexplained. V and J calls and clone size are as listed in that table; D and trimming were resolved from the DNA. The sample contains tens of thousands of clones, about 79% of them found a single time. The top ten constitute less than 8% of the sample.

The cohort consisted of more than 650 healthy bone marrow donors. All cohort members were sampled while nominally healthy, although unrecorded immune exposures were likely present. The donor was CMV seronegative and belonged to the group of 352 seronegative cohort members. Every donor gave a peripheral blood sample, and the peripheral blood mononuclear cells from that sample were used for TCR beta sequencing. The Qiagen DNeasy Blood Extraction Kit was used to extract genomic DNA from the blood cell samples. The germline V gene gives CDR1 as MGHRA and CDR2 as YSYEKL. Its CDR3 holds 15 amino acids, cysteine through phenylalanine. Only CDR3 DNA remains: 45 bases, in frame from the first base. The junction carries 7 bases between V and J, which are trimmed by 1 base and 0 bases respectively.

The receptor was derived from a woman aged 40 to 49 in good health and CMV-seronegative. The V and J segments used are TRBV4-1 and TRBJ2-1, with the D segment identity uncertain. Sequenced: PBMCs. The CDR3 loop reads CASSQGFSSYNEQFF. The DNA reads as follows: TGCGCCAGCAGCCAAGGCTTTAGCTCCTACAATGAGCAGTTCTTC.